This TCR beta chain was sequenced in a study of blood T cell repertoires in COVID-19 (dated by TCRdb to 2018 to 2020). About the investigation overall: Collaborator samples came from the United States, Italy and Spain and covered acute and convalescent phases of COVID-19. The material from the prospective study consisted of cDNA or gDNA derived from T cells, B-cell-depleted T cells, or PBMCs. Subjects who had been exposed to COVID-19, were actively infected with it, or had recovered from it provided the deeply sampled blood TCRbeta repertoires that made up the dataset. The repertoires were released in a freely available public database meant as a resource for research on the immune response to SARS-CoV-2. The samples were drawn from two sources: the first 160 participants of the ongoing ImmuneRACE study, and over 1,000 subjects contributed by 6 global collaborators. Sample metadata almost always included a de-identified subject ID, COVID-19 status, age in years and sex. HLA class I and class II types, where available, came from metadata supplied by the sample provider rather than from assay-based typing. The paper's findings and limits, for the study overall: The amount of clinical and demographic metadata varied by source and participant and was provided uncurated.

Comments on this clone: Its antigen has not been determined. Base-call qualities are not available, and no considerably larger clone is one nucleotide away.

TCRbeta CDR3 regions were amplified from genomic DNA by means of the immunoSEQ Assay, a bias-controlled multiplex PCR. The study's own analysis went as follows. Within the assay, amplification of reference gene primers was used to estimate how many nucleated cells each sample contained. Sequence reads were collapsed and filtered to measure the absolute abundance of every unique TCRbeta CDR3 rearrangement. For each sample, productive Simpson clonality was calculated as the square root of Simpson's diversity index over productive rearrangements. TCRdb provides this immuneACCESS table in a form limited to in-frame rearrangements. Some clones are lacking; in checked studies, under half of them reflect an unresolved V gene, and why the rest are absent is not known. V and J calls and clone size follow that table, whereas D and trimming were derived from the DNA. This sample holds roughly 380,000 clones; 81% were observed only once. More than 0.85% of the sample belongs to the ten largest clones.

Each collaborating institution followed its own protocols to collect whole blood in K2EDTA tubes. For TCRbeta analysis, collaborators shipped samples as frozen whole blood, isolated PBMCs, or DNA extracted from either of those sample types. Sequences were obtained from peripheral blood. The sequence was collected from a human donor with acute or convalescent COVID-19. The donor label of this sample is uncertain.

In nucleotide form, the sequence is TGTGCCACCAGCAGAGATAGGGCGGGAGTAAGCGTATCCTACAATGAGCAGTTCTTC. Its protein product is CATSRDRAGVSVSYNEQFF. Recombination joined TRBV15 with TRBJ2-1, with 7 bases in between that match TRBD2. As encoded in the germline V gene (reference sequence), CDR1 is LNHNV while CDR2 is YYDKDF. The CDR3, from cysteine to phenylalanine, totals 19 residues. Here the CDR3 DNA is all that survives: 57 bases in frame from base 1. Clipping removes 0 bases from V and 1 base from J, with 12 as the unmatched junction base count.